This T cell receptor (beta chain) came from a study of CD8 T cells in Susac syndrome. In the study overall: When blood was collected, patients with Susac syndrome were therapy-naive, were taking corticosteroids, or were receiving intravenous immunoglobulin alone.

Germline-derived CDR1 and CDR2 are GTSNPN and SVGIG (reference sequence). The CDR3 extends over 11 amino acids. Trimming took off 2 bases at V and 7 bases at J, with 8 bases between the two ends. Sequencing targeted TCR beta in T cells from blood (CD8+ and CD4+). Through negative isolation, CD4+ and CD8+ T cells were obtained, while TEMRA cells were enriched using FACS. The RNA, about 0.45 to 1 ug, was put through reverse transcription using random hexamers. The method of amplification for TCR beta CDR3 was immunoSEQ multiplex PCR, covering 54 Vbeta and 13 Jbeta. TCRdb recomputed calls from the immunoSEQ multiplex PCR reads with MiXCR, one row per CDR3 protein. The repertoire has 95,000 to 150,000 distinct CDR3 sequences, 96% of them found once; the top ten carry about 0.13%.

The gene calls are TRBV30 and TRBJ1-1, with a possible D match to TRBD1 (5 bases). This TCR derives from a human donor with Susac syndrome. Sample: CD4+ T cells from PBMCs. Here the CDR3 DNA reads TGTGCCTGGAGTCAGGGTGGTGAAGCTTTCTTT. This translates into CAWSQGGEAFF.